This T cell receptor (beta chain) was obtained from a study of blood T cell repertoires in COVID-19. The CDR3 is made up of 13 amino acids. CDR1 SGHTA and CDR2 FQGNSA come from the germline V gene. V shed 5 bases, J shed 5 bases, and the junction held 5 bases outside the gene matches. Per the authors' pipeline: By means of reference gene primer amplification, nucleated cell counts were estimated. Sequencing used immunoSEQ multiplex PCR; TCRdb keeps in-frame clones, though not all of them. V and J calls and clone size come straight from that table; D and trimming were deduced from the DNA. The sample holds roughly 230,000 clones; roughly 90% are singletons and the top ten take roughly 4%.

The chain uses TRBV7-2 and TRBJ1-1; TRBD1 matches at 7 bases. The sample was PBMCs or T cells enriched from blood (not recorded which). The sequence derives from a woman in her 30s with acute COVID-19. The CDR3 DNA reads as TGTGCCAGCAGCCCCAGGGGGTTGACTGAAGCTTTCTTT. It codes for CASSPRGLTEAFF.